This TCR beta chain was documented in a study of cytomegalovirus exposure and HLA in healthy donors. Study-level findings and limits: A later analysis showed that HLA-associated TCR beta chains had undergone more clonal expansion than equally common others. With DRB1 most and HLA-C fewest, TCR association rates differed between HLA loci in a later analysis. The study carried out a later analysis of TCR beta sequences. It associated about 15,000 of them with specific HLA alleles at a false discovery rate of 0.05.

PCR primers comprised 60 Vbeta and 13 Jbeta primers. As originally analysed: Per a later analysis, the number of unique TCR beta chains was approximately 80 million, of which roughly 11 million were shared. Method: immunoSEQ multiplex PCR; TCRdb's copy keeps in-frame clones and lacks some. The V and J calls and clone size come from that table; D and trimming were worked out from the DNA. The sample has approximately 190,000 clones; more than 75% are singletons. Notes on this clone: Its matching antigen is unknown.

The length of the CDR3 is 12 residues. Germline V gene data show CDR1 as SNHLY and CDR2 as FYNNEI. The trim removed 11 bases at V and 5 bases at J, leaving 4 bases unmatched. This sequence joins TRBV2 and TRBJ1-4, with 8 bases aligning to TRBD1. The source material was PBMCs. This TCR derives from a man aged 35-49 years in good health and CMV-seropositive. CDR3 in amino acids: CAARTGNEKLFF. CDR3 sequence (DNA): TGTGCCGCCAGGACAGGGAATGAAAAACTGTTTTTT.